The T cell receptor beta chain under discussion was sequenced for a study of monozygotic twins with inflammatory bowel disease. This CDR3 spans 15 amino acids. Study-level points and caveats: Clonotypes shared with others were fewer in IBD patients than in healthy twins, especially with disease activity.

Collection yielded under 3 ml of blood per donor. To note about this clonotype: Antigen specificity is unknown.

Researchers used around 3,400 ng of total RNA for each TCR library. Each sample's cDNA came from eight separate reactions. TCRdb processed the 5' RACE reads again and assigns one entry to each CDR3 protein, with no DNA. Its table records 350,000 to 550,000 distinct CDR3 sequences. This TCR was sampled from a human donor with ulcerative colitis or Crohn's disease, or a healthy co-twin of an affected twin (not recorded which). Sequencing was carried out using blood. The chain employs TRBV12-3 or TRBV12-4 and TRBJ2-2; with no DNA, the TCRdb D assignment of TRBD1 cannot be verified. CDR3: CASSPGTGLKGELFF.